These T cell receptor beta chains were read from a single sample in a study of CD8 T cells in Susac syndrome. TCRdb fed the immunoSEQ multiplex PCR reads into MiXCR, producing one record per CDR3 protein. The data hold about 120,000 distinct CDR3 sequences, with about nine tenths observed a single time. The sequenced material came from CD4+ T cells from PBMCs. The receptors shown here come from a human donor in good health. The CDR3 runs from the conserved cysteine through the conserved F or W. A D gene is named only where the DNA matches it firmly. Rows give clone size only sometimes, using once, few, many, or a class for an expanded clone.

>TRBJ1-2|.|TRBV7-3|TRBD1
CASSSWDRGNYGYTF
TGTGCCAGCAGCTCCTGGGACAGGGGGAACTATGGCTACACCTTC
>TRBJ1-5|.|TRBV2|.
CASSEARLSHQPQHF
TGTGCCAGCAGTGAAGCGAGGCTCAGTCACCAGCCCCAGCATTTT
>TRBJ2-1|.|TRBV12-3/TRBV12-4|.
CASSFGVLGQFF
TGTGCCAGCAGTTTCGGCGTACTCGGGCAGTTCTTC
>TRBJ2-7|few|TRBV2|.
CASITPSGEQYF
TGTGCCAGCATCACCCCGTCGGGCGAGCAGTACTTC
>TRBJ2-1|.|TRBV27|TRBD2
CASSGGGNEQFF
TGTGCCAGCAGTGGGGGGGGCAATGAGCAGTTCTTC
>TRBJ1-5|.|TRBV20-1|.
CSAVRIPGPNQPQHF
TGCAGTGCCGTCAGAATCCCGGGGCCCAATCAGCCCCAGCATTTT
>TRBJ2-2|.|TRBV9|.
CASSVSVSTNTGELFF
TGTGCCAGCAGCGTTTCGGTGTCCACGAACACCGGGGAGCTGTTTTTT
>TRBJ2-7|.|TRBV4-2|TRBD1
CASSQDDGTGPHEQYF
TGTGCCAGCAGCCAAGATGACGGGACAGGTCCGCACGAGCAGTACTTC
>TRBJ2-3|.|TRBV7-2|TRBD2
CASSLGGLAGPLMTQYF
TGTGCCAGCAGCTTAGGAGGACTAGCGGGGCCCTTAATGACGCAGTATTTT
>TRBJ2-2|.|TRBV28|.
CASRGFTGELFF
TGTGCCAGCAGGGGTTTCACCGGGGAGCTGTTTTTT
>TRBJ2-1|.|TRBV19|TRBD2
CASTKLAGGSDEQFF
TGTGCCAGTACCAAACTAGCGGGAGGATCCGATGAGCAGTTCTTC
>TRBJ1-2|.|TRBV7-3|.
CASSLSTDYGYTF
TGTGCCAGCAGCTTAAGCACAGACTATGGCTACACCTTC
>TRBJ1-2|.|TRBV7-2|TRBD1
CASSSKGQTNYGYTF
TGTGCCAGCAGCTCCAAGGGACAGACTAACTATGGCTACACCTTC
>TRBJ2-2|.|TRBV5-4|TRBD1
CASSLGGQVDTGELFF
TGTGCCAGCAGCTTGGGGGGACAGGTAGACACCGGGGAGCTGTTTTTT
>TRBJ1-2|.|TRBV9|.
CASSAGQATYYGYTF
TGTGCCAGCAGCGCCGGACAAGCGACGTACTATGGCTACACCTTC
>TRBJ2-3|.|TRBV5-4|.
CASSLSLRTLSTDTQYF
TGTGCCAGCAGCTTGTCTCTTCGGACACTAAGCACAGATACGCAGTATTTT
>TRBJ2-6|.|TRBV5-8|.
CASSLDRGGGANVLTF
TGTGCCAGCAGCTTGGATAGGGGCGGTGGGGCCAACGTCCTGACTTTC
>TRBJ1-2|.|TRBV2|.
CASRDRSHGYTF
TGTGCCAGCAGGGACAGAAGTCATGGCTACACCTTC
>TRBJ2-2|.|TRBV12-3/TRBV12-4|.
CASSRIEGWNTGELFF
TGTGCCAGCAGCCGAATCGAGGGATGGAACACCGGGGAGCTGTTTTTT
>TRBJ2-3|.|TRBV9|TRBD2
CASATGAGPTDTQYF
TGTGCCAGCGCGACCGGAGCGGGGCCCACAGATACGCAGTATTTT
>TRBJ1-1|.|TRBV6-2/TRBV6-3|.
CASSYSPSAEAFF
TGTGCCAGCAGTTACTCCCCCTCTGCTGAAGCTTTCTTT
>TRBJ1-2|.|TRBV6-5|TRBD1
CASIPQGTNYGYTF
TGTGCCAGTATTCCACAGGGGACTAACTATGGCTACACCTTC
>TRBJ2-3|.|TRBV7-2|.
CASSSRGRVITDTQYF
TGTGCCAGCAGCTCCAGGGGCAGGGTGATCACAGATACGCAGTATTTT
>TRBJ1-1|.|TRBV10-3|.
CAIRSGGTNTEAFF
TGTGCCATCAGATCCGGGGGAACCAACACTGAAGCTTTCTTT
>TRBJ2-6|.|TRBV6-1|.
CASSSDTRPGQYSGANVLTF
TGTGCCAGCAGCTCAGATACCCGCCCGGGACAATACTCTGGGGCCAACGTCCTGACTTTC
>TRBJ1-2|.|TRBV6-5|.
CASSFQGNGYTF
TGTGCCAGCAGTTTTCAAGGAAATGGCTACACCTTC
>TRBJ1-1|.|TRBV7-9|TRBD1
CASSLGLGQGNGEAFF
TGTGCCAGCAGCTTGGGGCTTGGACAGGGGAATGGTGAAGCTTTCTTT